Included here is one TCR beta chain sequence, with context. Antigen: not known. One end of the junction varies from germline; a read error may be responsible. The PCR made use of 60 Vbeta and 13 Jbeta primers. The table came from immunoSEQ multiplex PCR; TCRdb's copy has only in-frame clones and leaves some out. Here the sample table reports about 62,000 clones. The V gene's germline CDR1 is SSHAT and CDR2 FNYEAQ (reference sequence). This CDR3 contains 13 residues. The entry originates in a study of cytomegalovirus exposure and HLA in healthy donors. Findings and limits, study-wide: It was confirmed in vitro that three of the CMV-associated chains were specific for CMV antigens. A classifier reportedly called cytomegalovirus status with high sensitivity and specificity. An analysis was carried out at a later point. It showed that HLA-associated TCR beta chains were more clonally expanded than equally common non-associated chains.

V usage is TRBV7-7 and J usage is TRBJ2-5; TRBD1 aligns across 8 bases. The sequence came from a young man in good health and CMV-seropositive. Sequencing input: PBMCs. Here the CDR3 reads CASSWTGQETQYF. In DNA form, the CDR3 reads TGTGCTAGCAGCTGGACAGGGCAAGAGACCCAGTACTTC. Using reference TRBV7-7 and TRBJ2-5 for the parts outside the CDR3, the full variable domain is GAGVSQSPRYKVTKRGQDVTLRCDPISSHATLYWYQQALGQGPEFLTYFNYEAQPDKSGLPSDRFSAERPEGSISTLTIQRTEQRDSAMYRCASSWTGQETQYFGPGTRLLVL.